This T cell receptor beta chain was sequenced in a study of identical twins. Findings and caveats of the study: Rather than following the same donors, the conclusions depended on cross-sectional statistical analysis. Carriage of fewer insertions was seen in abundant cord blood beta clonotypes, whereas memory repertoires showed none. Those out-of-frame alpha sequences shared by twins showed an excess of low generation probability.

Each cDNA held unique molecular identifiers, and template switching gave it a universal primer site. Via MiXCR, TCRdb re-called the 5' RACE reads, giving one row per CDR3 protein. The table lists 500,000 to 650,000 distinct CDR3 sequences, around 7.4% of them singletons. Concerning this clonotype: Its antigen is currently unknown.

V was clipped by 5 bases and J by 3 bases, with 11 bases between them. This CDR3 contains 13 residues. The data were also submitted as part of a second study, on yellow fever vaccine responses in identical twins.

Sequences were obtained from PBMCs. The sequence was collected from a woman aged 18-29 years in good health. The chain joins TRBV12-3 or TRBV12-4 to TRBJ2-7; either TRBD1 or TRBD2 may fit D (6 bases each). The CDR3 DNA reads as TGTGCCAGCAGTACCGGGGGCGTCTACGAGCAGTACTTC. Protein sequence: CASSTGGVYEQYF.